The source of this T cell receptor (beta chain) is a study of blood T cell repertoires in COVID-19. Trimming took 0 bases from V and 5 from J; bases not matched to a gene: 7. Germline CDR1 is KGHDR and CDR2 is SFDVKD. This CDR3 has 16 residues. The repertoire was sequenced with immunoSEQ multiplex PCR; TCRdb's copy has only in-frame clones and lacks some. The table lists 380,000 or so clones, 88% of them singletons. The sequenced sample was PBMCs or T cells enriched from blood (not recorded which). The chain uses TRBV24-1 and TRBJ2-5, with 8 bases that match TRBD1. The sequence was collected from a woman in her forties with acute COVID-19. The CDR3 DNA reads as TGTGCCACCAGTGATTTGGGACAGGGACTCCAGGAGACCCAGTACTTC. Its translation: CATSDLGQGLQETQYF.